The 22 T cell receptor beta chains below were found in one sample sequenced in a study of cytomegalovirus exposure and HLA in healthy donors. 60 Vbeta and 13 Jbeta primers were used in PCR. The assay was immunoSEQ multiplex PCR, and TCRdb's table has in-frame clones only and misses some. In the table there are 90,000 to 100,000 clones, 60% to 85% of which are singletons. Material: PBMCs. The receptors shown here come from a woman in her 40s in good health and CMV-seronegative.

This clone was seen more than once but under ten times. The chain links TRBV5-4 to TRBJ2-1; 8 positions agree with TRBD2. CDR3 length equals 18 residues. Trimming took 3 bases from V and 8 from J; bases not matched to a gene: 19. Germline loops: CDR1 SGHNT, CDR2 YYREEE (reference sequence). The CDR3 spells CASSSLIGVSGGLDEQFF. The CDR3 bases are TGTGCCAGCAGCTCTCTCATAGGGGTGTCGGGGGGGCTGGATGAGCAGTTCTTC.

The rearrangement joins TRBV25-1 to TRBJ1-1, with D tentatively TRBD1 (5 bases). The germline V gene has CDR1 MGHDK and CDR2 SYGVNS. The V gene lost 4 bases and the J gene lost 1 base, with 22 bases spanning the gap. The CDR3 covers 18 residues. CDR3 residues: CASSAIGASRRKNTEAFF. The CDR3 coding sequence is TGTGCCAGCAGTGCAATTGGGGCGAGTCGTCGCAAGAACACTGAAGCTTTCTTT.

CDR3 amino acids: CAISWTVEGQPQHF. In nucleotides, the CDR3 is TGTGCCATCAGTTGGACAGTCGAAGGTCAGCCCCAGCATTTT. This sequence joins TRBV10-3 and TRBJ1-5, with D possibly being TRBD1 (6 bases). V was shortened by 5 bases and J by 6 bases, with 14 bases between the two germline ends. The CDR3 length is 14 residues. Germline-derived CDR1 and CDR2 are ENHRY and SYGVKD.

This clone was recorded a few times. The CDR3 sequence: CASSSLSLGETGANTEAFF. CDR3 in DNA: TGTGCCAGCAGCTCATTAAGCTTAGGGGAGACAGGGGCTAACACTGAAGCTTTCTTT. This chain connects TRBV12-1 to TRBJ1-1; the table's TRBD1 call for D was not verified on the DNA. TRBV12-1 represents a pseudogene. The CDR3 is 19 residues long.

This clone has only one observation. The gene calls are TRBV4-3 and TRBJ1-4; perhaps TRBD1 as D (6 bases). Germline V gene lookup returns CDR1 LGHNA and CDR2 YSLEER. The CDR3 sequence is 16 residues long. The V end lost 3 bases, the J end lost 4 bases, and 15 bases lay between the germline ends. The CDR3 here is CASSQGAAGLNEKLFF. CDR3 coding DNA: TGCGCCAGCAGCCAGGGGGCCGCAGGCCTTAATGAAAAACTGTTTTTT.

This chain connects TRBV11-2 to TRBJ1-6; tentative D call: TRBD1 (6 bases). Trimming cost V 3 bases and J 7 bases, with 7 bases left between them. Germline V CDR1 and CDR2: SGHAT, FQNNGV. The CDR3 spans 13 residues. CDR3 coding DNA: TGTGCCAGCAGCTTGGACAGAAATTCACCCCTCCACTTT. Encoded protein: CASSLDRNSPLHF.

The chain is built from TRBV27 and TRBJ1-1; 9 bases line up with TRBD1. Germline loops: CDR1 MNHEY, CDR2 SMNVEV (reference sequence). Trimming took 8 bases from V and 5 from J; bases not matched to a gene: 9. The CDR3 is 14 amino acids. DNA for the CDR3: TGTGCCAGCGGATTACAGGGGGCTGGGACTGAAGCTTTCTTT. This codes for CASGLQGAGTEAFF.

This clone was seen once. The V and J genes are TRBV5-4 and TRBJ2-5; TRBD1 matches at 8 bases. After removal of 1 base from V and 5 bases from J, the junction contained 7 bases not matched to a gene. CDR3 length: 15 residues. In germline, CDR1 is SGHNT, CDR2 YYREEE (reference sequence). CDR3 in amino acids: CASSLIGQGEETQYF. The CDR3 region has the DNA TGTGCCAGCAGCTTGATAGGACAGGGCGAGGAGACCCAGTACTTC.

V usage is TRBV10-3 and J usage is TRBJ2-3; 10 nucleotides line up with TRBD2. Germline assignment: CDR1 ENHRY and CDR2 SYGVKD. Trimming cost V 3 bases and J 2 bases; bases outside gene matches: 2. The CDR3 runs 15 residues. The CDR3 here is CAISDSGGYTDTQYF. In DNA form, the CDR3 reads TGTGCCATCAGTGATAGCGGGGGGTACACAGATACGCAGTATTTT.

This chain uses TRBV5-4 with TRBJ1-2; TRBD1 matches 9 bases. V shed 0 bases and J 2 bases; nucleotides not matched to a gene: 5. This CDR3 is 16 amino acids long. Germline V gives CDR1 SGHNT, CDR2 YYREEE (reference sequence). CDR3 protein: CASSLVDRGPNYGYTF. The DNA of the CDR3 is TGTGCCAGCAGCTTGGTGGACAGGGGACCGAACTATGGCTACACCTTC.

This clone showed up just once. This CDR3 is missing its conserved last phenylalanine or tryptophan, likely due to a read error. The V gene is TRBV18, the J gene TRBJ2-2; D is undetermined. CDR1 and CDR2 from the germline V gene are KGHSH and LQKENI. CDR3 length: 13 amino acids. V dropped 1 base and J dropped 5 bases, with 5 bases sitting between them. CDR3 DNA: TGTGCCAGCTCACCACGACGGACCGGGGAGCTGTTTGTT. Encoded protein: CASSPRRTGELFV.

The chain links TRBV4-2 to TRBJ1-1, with 10 positions matching TRBD1. Germline assignment: CDR1 LGHNA and CDR2 YNFKEQ. Germline trimming cut 3 bases from V and 0 bases from J; bases unmatched to any gene: 4. CDR3 length: 16 residues. CDR3 amino acids: CASSQDRGSLNTEAFF. The CDR3 region has the DNA TGTGCCAGCAGCCAGGACAGGGGGAGTTTGAACACTGAAGCTTTCTTT.

This clone has a single count. The genes are TRBV13 and TRBJ2-1, with D hard to call. Germline CDR1 reads PRHDT; CDR2 reads FYEKMQ (reference sequence). The CDR3 has 15 residues. Trimming removed 4 bases at V and 0 bases at J, with 10 bases between. The CDR3 protein is CASSSDPGSYNEQFF. The CDR3 bases are TGTGCCAGCAGCTCAGACCCAGGCTCCTACAATGAGCAGTTCTTC.

The J gene is TRBJ1-6, the V gene TRBV23-1, with a tentative D call TRBD1 (6 bases). TRBV23-1 is an open reading frame, and its role is uncertain. V lost 0 bases and J lost 9, with 24 bases in between. The CDR3 sequence is 19 residues long. CDR3 coding DNA: TGCGCCAGCAGTCAATCCGTGGGCGACAGGCCGCATCTTCCTTCACCCCTCCACTTT. Protein: CASSQSVGDRPHLPSPLHF.

This clone was recorded a few times. This CDR3 is missing its conserved last phenylalanine or tryptophan, likely due to a read error. The V call is TRBV5-1, the J call TRBJ2-3; TRBD2 aligns across 7 bases. The CDR3 has 15 residues. V was clipped by 2 bases and J by 0 bases; unmatched bases: 3. In germline, CDR1 is SGHRS, CDR2 YFSETQ. CDR3 bases: TGCGCCAGCAGCTTTAGCGGGCCAAGCACAGATACGCAGTATGTT. Residues: CASSFSGPSTDTQYV.

The V call is TRBV10-3, the J call TRBJ1-1; D possibly corresponds to TRBD1 (5 bases). Germline CDR1 and CDR2: ENHRY and SYGVKD. Deletions cut 2 bases from V and 4 bases from J, with 20 bases between. The CDR3 runs 17 residues. For the CDR3, the DNA is TGTGCCATCAGTGAGGCGATGGGGGGGAGGGGTGGCACTGAAGCTTTCTTT. Translating it yields CAISEAMGGRGGTEAFF.

The chain has TRBV9 and TRBJ1-1; D gene unclear. CDR3 length equals 15 residues. Germline-derived CDR1 and CDR2 are SGDLS and YYNGEE. The V and J ends lost 4 bases and 3 bases respectively, with 16 bases between them. Written as DNA, the CDR3 is TGTGCCAGCAGCAGCAGGACCATGCGGGACACTGAAGCTTTCTTT. Amino acid sequence: CASSSRTMRDTEAFF.

The chain has TRBV6-4 and TRBJ2-5; 7 positions agree with TRBD1. The CDR3 spans 14 residues. V lost 7 bases to trimming and J lost 0 bases; unmatched junction nucleotides: 5. Germline V gives CDR1 MRHNA, CDR2 SNTAGT. The CDR3 loop is CASKTGQYQETQYF. The CDR3, as DNA: TGTGCCAGCAAAACGGGACAGTACCAAGAGACCCAGTACTTC.

This chain joins TRBV4-3 and TRBJ2-7; D perhaps matches TRBD1 (6 bases). Germline loops: CDR1 LGHNA, CDR2 YSLEER. V lost 0 bases, J lost 5 bases, and 23 bases lay in between. The CDR3 has 18 residues. In DNA form, the CDR3 reads TGCGCCAGCAGCCAAGACAGGTTGGTGGGGACACCACACAACGAGCAGTACTTC. Amino acids: CASSQDRLVGTPHNEQYF.

In this sample, this clone turned up once. This chain connects TRBV19 to TRBJ1-5, with D maybe TRBD1 (6 bases). From germline, CDR1 is LNHDA and CDR2 SQIVND (reference sequence). The CDR3 runs 13 residues. CDR3 protein: CATTWGGGQPQHF. For the CDR3, the DNA is TGTGCTACCACCTGGGGAGGGGGTCAGCCCCAGCATTTT.

V is TRBV5-4 and J is TRBJ1-1, with a weak D call TRBD1 (5 bases). From germline, CDR1 is SGHNT and CDR2 YYREEE (reference sequence). CDR3 length equals 15 residues. The germline V and J ends were trimmed by 0 bases and 6 bases, with 15 bases remaining between them. The CDR3 sequence is CASSLVVGGGAEAFF. The CDR3 DNA reads as TGTGCCAGCAGCTTGGTGGTGGGGGGTGGTGCTGAAGCTTTCTTT.

This clone was seen more than once but under ten times. The genes are TRBV29-1 and TRBJ2-7, with 12 bases that match TRBD1. The CDR3 runs to 15 residues. Trimming at V came to 5 bases and at J to 9 bases, leaving 14 bases not matched to a gene. Germline V CDR1 and CDR2: SQVTM, ANQGSEA. The DNA of the CDR3 is TGCAGCGTTCCCTTAGCCGGGACAGGGGGCGCCGGGCAGTACTTC. The encoded protein is CSVPLAGTGGAGQYF.